This T cell receptor (beta chain) comes out of a study of blood T cells in healthy people across ages. The J segment lost 0 bases and the V segment lost 6 bases, leaving 4 bases of the junction unmatched. CDR1 SGHTA and CDR2 FQGTGA come from the germline V gene. This CDR3 spans 16 amino acids. This clonotype was counted a few times. Its target is unknown. PCR was performed a second time for roughly 6 to 12 cycles using a sample-barcoded 5' primer and a J-beta primer mix. Each CDR3 protein gets one entry after TCRdb re-called the 5' RACE reads with MiXCR. Of about 680,000 distinct CDR3 sequences in the sample, roughly 49% are singletons; the top ten hold about a third. The study, taken as a whole, reports: Higher naive T cell percentage went strongly together with higher TCR beta diversity. In the absence of known donor CMV status, changes in expanded clonotypes were possibly confounded.

The chain couples TRBV7-3 to TRBJ2-1, with 11 bases aligning to TRBD2. This receptor was obtained from a woman aged 55-70 years in good health. The specimen was blood. The CDR3 nucleotides are TGTGCCAGCAGTGTAACTAGCGGGAGCTCCTACAATGAGCAGTTCTTC. Translated: CASSVTSGSSYNEQFF.